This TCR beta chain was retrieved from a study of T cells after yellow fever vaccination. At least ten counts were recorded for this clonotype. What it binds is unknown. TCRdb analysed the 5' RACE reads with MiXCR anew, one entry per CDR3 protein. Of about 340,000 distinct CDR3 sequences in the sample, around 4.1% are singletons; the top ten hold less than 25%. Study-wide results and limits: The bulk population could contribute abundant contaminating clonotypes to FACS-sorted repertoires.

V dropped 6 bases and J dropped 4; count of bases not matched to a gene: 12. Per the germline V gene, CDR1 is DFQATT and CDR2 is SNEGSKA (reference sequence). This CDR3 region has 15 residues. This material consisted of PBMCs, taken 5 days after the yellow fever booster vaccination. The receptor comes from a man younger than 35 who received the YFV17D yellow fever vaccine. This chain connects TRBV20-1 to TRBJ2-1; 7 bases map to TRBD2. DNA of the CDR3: TGCAGTGCCCCCGGGACTACGAGATCGTACAATGAGCAGTTCTTC. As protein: CSAPGTTRSYNEQFF.